Each of the 24 T cell receptor beta chains below was sequenced from the same sample in a study of a mutant IDH1 vaccine in newly diagnosed glioma. Specified time point: week 23, last vaccination. Doses consisted of 300 ug of mutant IDH1 20-mer peptide each, paired with topical imiquimod. The protocol was immunoSEQ multiplex PCR, while the TCRdb copy is restricted to in-frame clones and leaves out a portion. The sample includes tens of thousands of clones, around 83% seen only once; the top ten take roughly 0.74%. These TCRs are of unknown antigen specificity. The sequences come from PBMCs, collected from a glioma patient whose treatment included an IDH1 peptide vaccine. The receptors originated from a woman aged 50 to 65 with glioma.

There are a few counts of this clone. V usage is TRBV5-1 and J usage is TRBJ1-5; D is possibly TRBD1 (5 bases). Germline lookup yields CDR1 SGHRS and CDR2 YFSETQ. The CDR3 has 13 amino acids. V was cut by 4 bases and J by 5 bases, with 10 bases left in between. The CDR3 bases are TGCGCCAGCAGCACCTCGACAGATCAGCCCCAGCATTTT. It specifies CASSTSTDQPQHF.

This chain uses TRBV5-1 with TRBJ2-3; D assignment may be TRBD1 or TRBD2 (5 bases each). The CDR3 runs to 12 residues. Per germline, CDR1 SGHRS and CDR2 YFSETQ. Trimming removed 6 bases at V and 4 bases at J, with 9 bases between. CDR3 sequence: CASTLGADTQYF. The DNA for the CDR3 is TGCGCCAGCACTCTGGGGGCAGATACGCAGTATTTT.

The gene calls are TRBV6-1 and TRBJ2-7; perhaps TRBD2 as D (6 bases). The CDR3 has 15 amino acids. The V and J ends lost 6 bases and 0 bases respectively, with 15 bases between them. In germline, CDR1 is MNHNS, CDR2 SASEGT. CDR3: CASRGGGRRSYEQYF. CDR3 bases: TGTGCCAGCAGGGGAGGCGGGCGCCGCTCCTACGAGCAGTACTTC.

The V gene is TRBV29-1, the J gene TRBJ1-4; D is possibly TRBD1 (6 bases). This CDR3 has 16 residues. Germline CDR1 is SQVTM and CDR2 is ANQGSEA. The V gene lost 4 bases and the J gene lost 1 base, with 16 bases spanning the gap. CDR3 sequence reads: CSVALDRSGTNEKLFF. CDR3 coding DNA: TGCAGCGTTGCCCTCGACAGGTCGGGAACTAATGAAAAACTGTTTTTT. The whole variable domain, remainder taken from reference TRBV29-1 and TRBJ1-4, is SAVISQKPSRDICQRGTSLTIQCQVDSQVTMMFWYRQQPGQSLTLIATANQGSEATYESGFVIDKFPISRPNLTFSTLTVSNMSPEDSSIYLCSVALDRSGTNEKLFFGSGTQLSVL.

The chain employs TRBV16 and TRBJ1-5; 10 bases map to TRBD1. CDR3 size: 15 residues. V lost 0 bases and J lost 7; bases outside the gene matches: 3. Germline V gene sequence: CDR1 KGHSY, CDR2 FQNENV. The CDR3, as DNA: TGTGCCAGCAGCCAATCGGGACAGGGGTGGCAGCCCCAGCATTTT. As protein: CASSQSGQGWQPQHF.

This chain connects TRBV7-9 to TRBJ2-2; D unclear. Germline CDR1 and CDR2: SEHNR and FQNEAQ (reference sequence). The ends were cut back, 5 bases at V and 0 bases at J, with 7 bases in the middle. CDR3 length equals 14 residues. DNA for the CDR3: TGTGCCAGCAGCCCCCCCCCGAACACCGGGGAGCTGTTTTTT. This encodes CASSPPPNTGELFF.

The J gene is TRBJ2-2, the V gene TRBV29-1; TRBD1 aligns across 10 bases. V was clipped by 3 bases and J by 4 bases; unmatched bases: 2. There are 14 residues in the CDR3. Germline CDR1 is SQVTM and CDR2 is ANQGSEA. CDR3 residues: CSVDRTGGTGELFF. CDR3 coding DNA: TGCAGCGTTGACCGGACAGGGGGCACCGGGGAGCTGTTTTTT.

This clone was recorded a few times. The chain carries TRBV6-5 and TRBJ1-1; 8 bases are shared with TRBD1. The length of the CDR3 is 14 residues. The germline V gene encodes CDR1 MNHEY and CDR2 SVGAGI. V lost 6 bases to trimming and J lost 3 bases; unmatched junction nucleotides: 6. This chain's CDR3 is CASSFRGQDTEAFF. Here the CDR3 DNA reads TGTGCCAGCAGCTTCAGGGGGCAGGACACTGAAGCTTTCTTT.

This chain uses TRBV5-1 with TRBJ2-2; D uncertain. V was clipped by 3 bases and J by 4 bases, with 7 bases between them. Germline V gene lookup returns CDR1 SGHRS and CDR2 YFSETQ. This CDR3 comprises 13 residues. The CDR3 loop is CASSSWGTGELFF. The CDR3 DNA reads TGCGCCAGCAGCTCCTGGGGCACCGGGGAGCTGTTTTTT. The whole variable domain, remainder taken from reference TRBV5-1 and TRBJ2-2, is KAGVTQTPRYLIKTRGQQVTLSCSPISGHRSVSWYQQTPGQGLQFLFEYFSETQRNKGNFPGRFSGRQFSNSRSEMNVSTLELGDSALYLCASSSWGTGELFFGEGSRLTVL.

J is TRBJ2-2 and V is TRBV18; no definite D call. The CDR3 sequence is 12 residues long. The ends were cut back, 1 base at V and 5 bases at J, with 2 bases in the middle. Germline assignment: CDR1 KGHSH and CDR2 LQKENI. CDR3 coding DNA: TGTGCCAGCTCACCACAAACCGGGGAGCTGTTTTTT. As protein: CASSPQTGELFF.

The chain links TRBV21-1 to TRBJ1-5. TRBV21-1 is an annotated pseudogene. The CDR3 consists of 11 residues. CDR3 DNA sequence: TGTGCCCCCACAAAGGGCCGGCCCCAGCATTTT. This translates into CAPTKGRPQHF.

This chain links TRBV10-3 with TRBJ2-3; TRBD1 aligns across 7 bases. The CDR3 has 15 residues. CDR1 ENHRY and CDR2 SYGVKD come from the germline V gene. V lost 6 bases to trimming and J lost 3 bases; unmatched junction nucleotides: 9. CDR3 in amino acids: CAIRTTTTGTDTQYF. The CDR3 DNA follows: TGTGCCATCAGAACAACAACGACAGGGACAGATACGCAGTATTTT.

CDR3 in DNA: TGTGCCAGTGGTTTTGTCGACGAGCAGTACTTC. This codes for CASGFVDEQYF. This chain joins TRBV19 and TRBJ2-7; D gene uncertain. Germline V gene lookup returns CDR1 LNHDA and CDR2 SQIVND (reference sequence). The V end was cut by 8 bases, the J end by 5 bases, with 10 bases between. There are 11 residues in the CDR3.

This clone appeared once. The chain joins TRBV30 to TRBJ2-4; D perhaps matches TRBD1 (5 bases). This CDR3 region has 11 residues. Germline V gene sequence: CDR1 GTSNPN, CDR2 SVGIG (reference sequence). V was trimmed by 5 bases and J by 3 bases, leaving 5 bases between them. The DNA of the CDR3 is TGTGCCTGGGACAGCAAAAACATTCAGTACTTC. This sequence encodes CAWDSKNIQYF.

This clone appeared a single time. The J gene is TRBJ1-1, the V gene TRBV6-5, with D perhaps matching TRBD1 (5 bases). V dropped 0 bases and J dropped 4 bases, with 12 bases sitting between them. This CDR3 spans 15 amino acids. Germline CDR1 is MNHEY and CDR2 is SVGAGI. The CDR3 DNA is TGTGCCAGCAGTTACTCGGGCAGGGTGGGCACTGAAGCTTTCTTT. Its protein product is CASSYSGRVGTEAFF.

The J gene is TRBJ1-1, the V gene TRBV5-3, with 9 nucleotides matching TRBD1. TRBV5-3 is treated as an ORF (open reading frame) with a function not yet certain. V lost 3 bases and J lost 1; bases outside the gene matches: 7. The CDR3 has 16 residues. The CDR3: CARSCPTGGGNTEAFF. In nucleotides, the CDR3 is TGTGCCAGAAGCTGCCCGACAGGGGGGGGGAACACTGAAGCTTTCTTT.

V usage is TRBV15 and J usage is TRBJ1-3; D call uncertain. Germline V gene data show CDR1 as LNHNV and CDR2 as YYDKDF (reference sequence). The V gene lost 0 bases and the J gene lost 4 bases, with 4 bases spanning the gap. The CDR3 covers 13 residues. The CDR3 loop is CATSREIGNTIYF. CDR3 bases: TGTGCCACCAGCAGAGAGATCGGAAACACCATATATTTT.

CDR3 amino acids: CATSRDNGRGTDTQYF. The CDR3 nucleotides read TGTGCCACCAGCAGAGATAACGGGAGAGGAACAGATACGCAGTATTTT. J is TRBJ2-3 and V is TRBV15; TRBD2 is a possible D gene (6 bases). V lost 0 bases and J 3 bases, leaving 13 bases between the germline ends. The CDR3 extends over 16 amino acids. Germline CDR1 and CDR2: LNHNV and YYDKDF (reference sequence). The whole variable domain, filled in from reference TRBV15 and TRBJ2-3, reads DAMVIQNPRYQVTQFGKPVTLSCSQTLNHNVMYWYQQKSSQAPKLLFHYYDKDFNNEADTPDNFQSRRPNTSFCFLDIRSPGLGDTAMYLCATSRDNGRGTDTQYFGPGTRLTVL.

This sequence joins TRBV10-3 and TRBJ2-1, with D unresolved. Trimming stripped 0 bases from V and 2 bases from J, with 11 bases between. The CDR3 contains 16 residues. From germline, CDR1 is ENHRY and CDR2 SYGVKD. DNA for the CDR3: TGTGCCATCAGTGAGTCGATAGGCCCTACCTACAATGAGCAGTTCTTC. As protein: CAISESIGPTYNEQFF.

The chain links TRBV9 to TRBJ2-3, with 9 bases that match TRBD2. Germline trimming cut 3 bases from V and 1 base from J; bases unmatched to any gene: 6. The CDR3 length is 16 residues. Looked up from germline, CDR1 is SGDLS and CDR2 is YYNGEE. The CDR3 nucleotides read TGTGCCAGCAGCGCCGATAGCGGGGGCGGCACAGATACGCAGTATTTT. Its protein is CASSADSGGGTDTQYF.

The CDR3 DNA reads as TGTGCCAGCAGCTTGCTAACAGGGGGCGCGTGGGGCTACACCTTC. Translated, it gives CASSLLTGGAWGYTF. The V call is TRBV2, the J call TRBJ1-2; 9 nucleotides agree with TRBD1. Germline values: CDR1 SNHLY, CDR2 FYNNEI. V lost 6 bases and J lost 8; bases outside the gene matches: 13. The CDR3 extends over 15 amino acids.

The chain links TRBV19 to TRBJ1-2; TRBD1 aligns across 10 bases. With 7 bases clipped from V and 8 bases from J, the junction kept 7 bases outside the gene matches. Germline CDR1 reads LNHDA; CDR2 reads SQIVND (reference sequence). The CDR3 has 13 amino acids. For the CDR3, the DNA is TGTGCCAGTAAAACCGGGACAGGGGACGGCTACACCTTC. It encodes CASKTGTGDGYTF.

This chain connects TRBV6-5 to TRBJ2-3; 10 bases are shared with TRBD2. The V gene end was trimmed by 6 bases and the J gene end by 1 base; junction bases not matched to a gene: 4. The CDR3 contains 15 residues. Looked up from germline, CDR1 is MNHEY and CDR2 is SVGAGI. The CDR3 loop is CASRDLAGGTDTQYF. The CDR3 coding sequence is TGTGCCAGCAGGGATCTAGCGGGAGGCACAGATACGCAGTATTTT.

This chain joins TRBV18 and TRBJ2-7; D is possibly TRBD1 (7 bases). The CDR3 extends over 14 amino acids. V shed 5 bases and J shed 4 bases, with 15 bases lying between them. Germline V gene lookup returns CDR1 KGHSH and CDR2 LQKENI. CDR3: CASSTGAGSYEQYF. The CDR3 region has the DNA TGTGCCAGCTCAACAGGGGCGGGGTCTTACGAGCAGTACTTC.